The clone carrying this T cell receptor beta chain showed up many times. The sample originates from a study of identical twins. MiXCR was run by TCRdb on the 5' RACE reads, yielding one entry per CDR3 protein. This sample has 450,000 to 650,000 distinct CDR3 sequences, with approximately 9.6% found just once. This CDR3 is 14 amino acids long. The J segment lost 9 bases and the V segment lost 5 bases, leaving 6 bases of the junction unmatched. Germline V gene data show CDR1 as KGHDR and CDR2 as SFDVKD. The same data also went into a second study, on yellow fever vaccine responses in identical twins.

The chain is built from TRBV24-1 and TRBJ2-1, with 10 bases identical to TRBD2. The sequence was collected from a young woman in good health. Specimen: PBMCs. The CDR3: CATSGAGGPGEQFF. In DNA, the CDR3 is TGTGCCACCAGTGGAGCGGGGGGGCCCGGTGAGCAGTTCTTC.